These 31 T cell receptor beta chains came from one sample sequenced in a study of T cells in localized non-small cell lung cancer. Libraries were prepared by immunoSEQ multiplex PCR; TCRdb keeps only in-frame clonotypes and omits some of them. The table records some 11,000 clones, over 70% of them present only once. Sequencing used peripheral blood, obtained before any cancer treatment. The origin of the receptors is a male donor aged 60 or over with stage I lung adenocarcinoma.

The rearrangement uses TRBV27 and TRBJ2-7; 7 nucleotides line up with TRBD2. The CDR3 has 13 amino acids. The J segment lost 4 bases and the V segment lost 6 bases, leaving 6 bases of the junction unmatched. Germline V gene data show CDR1 as MNHEY and CDR2 as SMNVEV (reference sequence). The CDR3 DNA reads as TGTGCCAGCAGAATTTTCGGGGGGTACGAGCAGTACTTC. Encoded protein: CASRIFGGYEQYF.

The V call is TRBV5-4, the J call TRBJ2-1; 14 bases align to TRBD2. The length of the CDR3 is 14 residues. With V trimmed by 4 bases and J by 10 bases, 4 bases remained unmatched. Germline V lookup: CDR1 SGHNT, CDR2 YYREEE (reference sequence). CDR3 in amino acids: CASSIRTSGGEQFF. In nucleotides, the CDR3 is TGTGCCAGCAGCATACGGACTAGCGGGGGGGAGCAGTTCTTC.

The chain carries TRBV5-1 and TRBJ1-2, with 9 bases that match TRBD1. J was trimmed by 2 bases and V by 3 bases; bases with no gene match: 2. The V gene's germline CDR1 is SGHRS and CDR2 YFSETQ. CDR3 length: 14 amino acids. CDR3 residues: CASSSGTGNYGYTF. In DNA form, the CDR3 reads TGCGCCAGCAGCTCGGGGACAGGGAACTATGGCTACACCTTC.

The chain uses TRBV4-2 and TRBJ2-3; perhaps TRBD1 as D (7 bases). Trimming pared 1 base from V and 4 bases from J, leaving 12 bases between. CDR1 and CDR2 from the germline V gene are LGHNA and YNFKEQ. This CDR3 is built from 15 residues. In DNA, the CDR3 is TGTGCCAGCAGCCAAGGGCAGGGGGACTCAGATACGCAGTATTTT. Translated: CASSQGQGDSDTQYF.

The V gene is TRBV11-2, the J gene TRBJ2-5, with 9 bases identical to TRBD2. CDR3 size: 15 residues. From germline, CDR1 is SGHAT and CDR2 FQNNGV. J gave up 5 bases and V 3 bases, and 7 bases lay outside the gene matches. CDR3 coding DNA: TGTGCCAGCAGCTTTTCCGGGACTAGCTCGGAGACCCAGTACTTC. It translates to CASSFSGTSSETQYF.

The CDR3 coding sequence is TGTGCCAGCAGTAAACAGGACGGAGGGGAGACCCAGTACTTC. Translation gives CASSKQDGGETQYF. The V and J genes are TRBV28 and TRBJ2-5; D is possibly TRBD2 (6 bases). Per the germline V gene, CDR1 is MDHEN and CDR2 is SYDVKM. The CDR3 sequence is 14 residues long. Trimming left V 5 bases short and J 5 bases short, with 15 bases between.

The chain employs TRBV7-2 and TRBJ2-2, with unresolved D. V lost 6 bases to trimming and J lost 1 base, with 15 bases between them. Germline loops: CDR1 SGHTA, CDR2 FQGNSA. The CDR3 sequence is 16 residues long. This CDR3 is CASRLRLLQNTGELFF. Here the CDR3 DNA reads TGTGCCAGCAGGTTGCGACTGCTACAGAACACCGGGGAGCTGTTTTTT.

The CDR3 sequence: CASSPLLAGTSGREQFF. The CDR3 coding sequence is TGCGCCAGCAGCCCCCTTCTGGCCGGGACTAGCGGGAGAGAGCAGTTCTTC. The V gene is TRBV5-1, the J gene TRBJ2-1; 14 bases are a match to TRBD2. Per germline, CDR1 SGHRS and CDR2 YFSETQ. CDR3 length: 17 residues. The V segment lost 4 bases and the J segment 10 bases; nucleotides outside the gene matches: 13.

V is TRBV6-1 and J is TRBJ2-7; 9 nucleotides match TRBD2. Germline V lookup: CDR1 MNHNS, CDR2 SASEGT. The CDR3 totals 18 residues. Unmatched junction bases numbered 16, after V lost 2 bases and J lost 5 bases. This CDR3 is CASSERSRLAGLSHEQYF. For the CDR3, the DNA is TGTGCCAGCAGTGAACGTTCGCGTCTAGCGGGACTTTCCCACGAGCAGTACTTC.

The chain uses TRBV7-8 and TRBJ1-3; 7 bases align to TRBD1. Germline V gives CDR1 SGHVS, CDR2 FQNEAQ. V was clipped by 3 bases and J by 0 bases; unmatched bases: 8. CDR3 length equals 17 residues. CDR3 nucleotide sequence: TGTGCCAGCAGCTTGGTGGGACAGCAGAGCTCTGGAAACACCATATATTTT. Amino acid sequence: CASSLVGQQSSGNTIYF. Drawing the rest from reference TRBV7-8 and TRBJ1-3, the complete variable domain is GAGVSQSPRYKVAKRGQDVALRCDPISGHVSLFWYQQALGQGPEFLTYFQNEAQLDKSGLPSDRFFAERPEGSVSTLKIQRTQQEDSAVYLCASSLVGQQSSGNTIYFGEGSWLTVV.

CDR3: CASSLAGVTYEQYF. The DNA of the CDR3 is TGTGCCAGCAGCTTAGCGGGAGTAACCTACGAGCAGTACTTC. V gene TRBV7-8 combines with J gene TRBJ2-7; D may be TRBD2 (5 bases). V lost 0 bases and J 2 bases, leaving 8 bases between the germline ends. CDR1 SGHVS and CDR2 FQNEAQ come from the germline V gene. CDR3 length: 14 residues. The entire variable domain, with the rest obtained from reference TRBV7-8 and TRBJ2-7, is as follows: GAGVSQSPRYKVAKRGQDVALRCDPISGHVSLFWYQQALGQGPEFLTYFQNEAQLDKSGLPSDRFFAERPEGSVSTLKIQRTQQEDSAVYLCASSLAGVTYEQYFGPGTRLTVT.

V is TRBV7-3 and J is TRBJ2-2; 7 bases map to TRBD1. The CDR3 length is 16 residues. In germline, CDR1 is SGHTA, CDR2 FQGTGA. The trim removed 1 base at V and 5 bases at J, leaving 7 bases unmatched. CDR3 sequence (DNA): TGTGCCAGCAGCTTAAGAGGGGGCCGATGGACCGGGGAGCTGTTTTTT. It yields the protein CASSLRGGRWTGELFF.

V gene TRBV2 combines with J gene TRBJ2-3; 9 nucleotides line up with TRBD2. The CDR3 is 14 amino acids. CDR1 SNHLY and CDR2 FYNNEI come from the germline V gene. Trimming at V came to 8 bases and at J to 1 base, leaving 4 bases not matched to a gene. In DNA form, the CDR3 reads TGTGCCAGCGGTAGCGGGAGACGCACAGATACGCAGTATTTT. Amino acid sequence: CASGSGRRTDTQYF.

The chain recombines TRBV7-2 with TRBJ2-6; D unresolved. CDR1 is SGHTA and CDR2 is FQGNSA in the germline V gene. Trimming took off 1 base at V and 2 bases at J, with 9 bases between the two ends. The CDR3 loop spans 16 amino acids. The CDR3 protein is CASSLVTSPGANVLTF. The CDR3 nucleotides are TGTGCCAGCAGCTTAGTCACGAGCCCTGGGGCCAACGTCCTGACTTTC.

This clone was seen only a few times. The chain recombines TRBV6-1 with TRBJ1-4, with D hard to call. The CDR3 covers 12 residues. The germline gives CDR1 MNHNS, CDR2 SASEGT. V was clipped by 7 bases and J by 7 bases, with 10 bases between them. CDR3 loop: CASNEWGEKLFF. CDR3 nucleotide sequence: TGTGCCAGCAATGAGTGGGGTGAAAAACTGTTTTTT.

The V and J genes are TRBV9 and TRBJ1-2; TRBD1 matches 7 bases. Germline V gene lookup returns CDR1 SGDLS and CDR2 YYNGEE. V gave up 4 bases and J gave up 4 bases; unmatched junction bases: 13. CDR3 length: 16 residues. For the CDR3, the DNA is TGTGCCAGCAGCAAAGGGGGGGACAGTCTACTCTATGGCTACACCTTC. Its translation: CASSKGGDSLLYGYTF.

The chain carries TRBV4-1 and TRBJ2-5; D gene ambiguous. CDR3 length: 15 amino acids. Per the germline V gene, CDR1 is MGHRA and CDR2 is YSYEKL. V lost 1 base and J lost 5, with 14 bases in between. The CDR3 DNA reads TGCGCCAGCAGCCAAGTGGGCAGTGTGGGGGAGACCCAGTACTTC. Translating it yields CASSQVGSVGETQYF.

About this clone itself: The junction shows a germline mismatch at one end, possibly a read error. The rearrangement uses TRBV28 and TRBJ1-1; 9 positions agree with TRBD1. This CDR3 spans 16 amino acids. The germline CDR1 and CDR2 sequences are MDHEN and SYDVKM. CDR3 amino acids: CASSFPTGGVGTEASF. The CDR3 coding sequence is TGTGCCAGCAGTTTCCCTACAGGGGGCGTTGGCACTGAAGCTTCCTTT.

This chain links TRBV5-4 with TRBJ1-1, with unresolved D. CDR3 length: 15 residues. Trimming pared 2 bases from V and 0 bases from J, leaving 11 bases between. CDR1 SGHNT and CDR2 YYREEE come from the germline V gene (reference sequence). This chain's CDR3 is CASSLEKSVNTEAFF. The DNA for the CDR3 is TGTGCCAGCAGCTTAGAAAAGTCGGTGAACACTGAAGCTTTCTTT.

The chain joins TRBV7-8 to TRBJ1-1, with D tentatively TRBD1 (6 bases). The V end was cut by 1 base, the J end by 1 base, with 7 bases between. CDR1 SGHVS and CDR2 FQNEAQ come from the germline V gene. The length of the CDR3 is 14 residues. For the CDR3, the DNA is TGTGCCAGCAGCTTAGAGGGACAGAACACTGAAGCTTTCTTT. This codes for CASSLEGQNTEAFF.

CDR3 bases: TGTGCCAGCAGTTTATACCCAGGGAAAGCTAACTATGGCTACACCTTC. It encodes CASSLYPGKANYGYTF. The rearrangement joins TRBV28 to TRBJ1-2; D possibly corresponds to TRBD1 (5 bases). The CDR3 loop spans 16 amino acids. The germline V and J ends were trimmed by 1 base and 0 bases, with 12 bases remaining between them. The germline gives CDR1 MDHEN, CDR2 SYDVKM.

The J gene is TRBJ2-7, the V gene TRBV28; D unclear. V shed 6 bases and J shed 3 bases, with 15 bases lying between them. Germline V gene data show CDR1 as MDHEN and CDR2 as SYDVKM. The length of the CDR3 is 14 residues. In nucleotides, the CDR3 is TGTGCCAGCAGCCATGAAATCGTCCGCTACGAGCAGTACTTC. Its translation is CASSHEIVRYEQYF.

This clone appeared once. A much more abundant neighbour one base away suggests this may be a read error. This sample also contains other DNA sequences that code for the same CDR3. The chain is built from TRBV18 and TRBJ2-5; D is uncertain. CDR1 and CDR2 (germline): KGHSH, LQKENI. The CDR3 totals 13 residues. CDR3 bases: TGTGCCAGCTCACCCAGGCAGCAAGAAACCCAGTACTTC. Amino acids: CASSPRQQETQYF.

The J gene is TRBJ2-1, the V gene TRBV28; D perhaps matches TRBD2 (6 bases). V was trimmed by 6 bases and J by 6 bases, leaving 12 bases between them. The CDR3 loop spans 13 amino acids. The V gene's germline CDR1 is MDHEN and CDR2 SYDVKM. Here the CDR3 DNA reads TGTGCCAGCAGGGGGACTTATGGCAATGAGCAGTTCTTC. Residues: CASRGTYGNEQFF.

The genes are TRBV5-4 and TRBJ1-2; D not resolved. The V end was cut by 7 bases, the J end by 4 bases, with 20 bases between. CDR1 SGHNT and CDR2 YYREEE come from the germline V gene (reference sequence). The CDR3 is 15 amino acids. The CDR3 sequence is CASVKTVPGTYGYTF. The CDR3 region has the DNA TGTGCCAGCGTTAAAACCGTACCAGGAACCTATGGCTACACCTTC.

This chain connects TRBV2 to TRBJ1-4; D is ambiguous. In germline, CDR1 is SNHLY, CDR2 FYNNEI. V dropped 2 bases and J dropped 11 bases, with 15 bases sitting between them. CDR3 length: 14 residues. This CDR3 reads CASSEPGDRRKLFF. As DNA, the CDR3 is TGTGCCAGCAGTGAACCGGGAGACCGTCGGAAACTGTTTTTT.

The rearrangement links TRBV9 to TRBJ2-2; 7 positions agree with TRBD2. Germline V CDR1 and CDR2: SGDLS, YYNGEE. This CDR3 contains 15 residues. Trimming at V came to 2 bases and at J to 3 bases, leaving 4 bases not matched to a gene. In nucleotides, the CDR3 is TGTGCCAGCAGCGTCGGACTAGAGTACACCGGGGAGCTGTTTTTT. Its protein is CASSVGLEYTGELFF.

This chain links TRBV5-6 with TRBJ2-5; D ambiguous. This CDR3 has 16 residues. The germline CDR1 and CDR2 sequences are SGHDT and YYEEEE. V lost 3 bases to trimming and J lost 5 bases, with 20 bases between them. The CDR3 DNA reads TGTGCCAGCAGCTCGGGTACCGCCTCGTCCGGGGAGACCCAGTACTTC. Its protein product is CASSSGTASSGETQYF.

This chain uses TRBV18 with TRBJ2-7, with 9 bases identical to TRBD2. The CDR3 length is 16 residues. The junction had 9 bases not matched to a gene; V was cut back by 3 bases and J by 3 bases. Germline V gene data show CDR1 as KGHSH and CDR2 as LQKENI. The CDR3 DNA follows: TGTGCCAGCTCACCGGCCGGGACTAGCAGATTCTACGAGCAGTACTTC. This translates into CASSPAGTSRFYEQYF.

This clone is classed as large. This chain uses TRBV16 with TRBJ1-1; D is undetermined. Trimming took 7 bases from V and 3 from J, leaving 15 bases between them. The CDR3 sequence is 14 residues long. Per the germline V gene, CDR1 is KGHSY and CDR2 is FQNENV. CDR3 coding DNA: TGTGCCAGCATCCCTCTAACGACTTACACTGAAGCTTTCTTT. It specifies CASIPLTTYTEAFF.

This chain links TRBV11-2 with TRBJ2-5, with D perhaps TRBD1 or TRBD2 (5 bases each). CDR1 SGHAT and CDR2 FQNNGV come from the germline V gene. The CDR3 extends over 13 amino acids. The ends were cut back, 7 bases at V and 4 bases at J, with 13 bases in the middle. This CDR3 is CASTLGVRETQYF. For the CDR3, the DNA is TGTGCCAGCACTTTGGGGGTTCGAGAGACCCAGTACTTC.